The present T cell receptor (beta chain) was sequenced within a study of shared clonotypes between healthy human individuals. General study points: Sampling involved blood alone; tissue repertoires likely differ. Shared clonotypes: 4.5% to 6% naive CD4, roughly 3.5% naive CD8, roughly 2.2% memory CD4, 0.4% to 0.45% memory CD8. On the whole, naive subsets had larger estimated richness than memory subsets had.

This CDR3 comprises 16 residues. The V and J ends lost 7 bases and 3 bases, in that order; junction bases with no gene match: 10. Germline loops: CDR1 SNHLY, CDR2 FYNNEI. Comments on this clone: Its matching antigen is unknown.

Libraries were prepared by immunoSEQ multiplex PCR; TCRdb keeps only in-frame clonotypes and omits some of them. The top ten hold about 9.4% of the sample, which has 300,000 to 350,000 clones, more than 60% seen once. V is TRBV2 and J is TRBJ2-2, with 8 bases fitting TRBD2. This sequence was found in a man between 25 and 39 years old in good health. The specimen sequenced was memory CD4+ T cells sorted from blood. Subset defined: CD45RA-negative fraction. The CDR3 spells CASTWGTSGDTGELFF. The CDR3 nucleotides are TGTGCCAGCACCTGGGGTACTAGCGGAGACACCGGGGAGCTGTTTTTT.